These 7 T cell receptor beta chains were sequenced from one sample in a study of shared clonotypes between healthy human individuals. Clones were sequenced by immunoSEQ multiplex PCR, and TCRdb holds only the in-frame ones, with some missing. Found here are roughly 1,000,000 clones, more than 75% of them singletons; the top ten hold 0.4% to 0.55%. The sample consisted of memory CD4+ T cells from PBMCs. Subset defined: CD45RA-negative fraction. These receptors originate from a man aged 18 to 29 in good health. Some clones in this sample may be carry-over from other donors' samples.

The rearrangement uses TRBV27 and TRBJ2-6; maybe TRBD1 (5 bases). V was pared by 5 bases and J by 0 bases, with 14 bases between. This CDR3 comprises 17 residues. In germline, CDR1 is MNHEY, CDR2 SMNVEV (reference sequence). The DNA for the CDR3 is TGTGCCAGCAGTCTTTTGACAGCCTTCTCTGGGGCCAACGTCCTGACTTTC. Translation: CASSLLTAFSGANVLTF.

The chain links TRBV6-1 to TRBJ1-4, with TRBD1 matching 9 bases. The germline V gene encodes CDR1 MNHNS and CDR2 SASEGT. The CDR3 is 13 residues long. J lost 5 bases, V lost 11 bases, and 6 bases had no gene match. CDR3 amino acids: CAGRGQGNEKLFF. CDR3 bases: TGTGCCGGCCGCGGACAGGGGAATGAAAAACTGTTTTTT.

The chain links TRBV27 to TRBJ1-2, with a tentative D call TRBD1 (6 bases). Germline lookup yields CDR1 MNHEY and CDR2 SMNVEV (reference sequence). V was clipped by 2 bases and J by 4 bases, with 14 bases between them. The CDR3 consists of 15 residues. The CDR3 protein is CASSLVFAQGYGYTF. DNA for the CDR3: TGTGCCAGCAGTTTAGTTTTTGCACAGGGCTATGGCTACACCTTC.

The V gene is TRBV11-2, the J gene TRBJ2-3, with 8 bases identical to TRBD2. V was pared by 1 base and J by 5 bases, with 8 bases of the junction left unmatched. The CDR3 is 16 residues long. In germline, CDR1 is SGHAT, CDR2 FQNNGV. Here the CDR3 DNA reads TGTGCCAGCAGCTTAGCTCCCCGGCTAGCGGGAGATACGCAGTATTTT. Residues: CASSLAPRLAGDTQYF.

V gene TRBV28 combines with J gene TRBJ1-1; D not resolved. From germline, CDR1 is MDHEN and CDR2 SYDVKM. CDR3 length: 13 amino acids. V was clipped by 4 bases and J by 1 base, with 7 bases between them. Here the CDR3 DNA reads TGTGCCAGCAGTTCTCCAGAGAACACTGAAGCTTTCTTT. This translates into CASSSPENTEAFF.

The CDR3 sequence is CASPPGAGGSYNEQFF. The CDR3 nucleotides are TGTGCCAGTCCGCCCGGGGCGGGGGGGTCCTACAATGAGCAGTTCTTC. The chain carries TRBV19 and TRBJ2-1, with 9 bases aligning to TRBD2. This CDR3 region has 16 residues. Germline loops: CDR1 LNHDA, CDR2 SQIVND (reference sequence). Trimming took 8 bases from V and 1 from J; bases not matched to a gene: 9.

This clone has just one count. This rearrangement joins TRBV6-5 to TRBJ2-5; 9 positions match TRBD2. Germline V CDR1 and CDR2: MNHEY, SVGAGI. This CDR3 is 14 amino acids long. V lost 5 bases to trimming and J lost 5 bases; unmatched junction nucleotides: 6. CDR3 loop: CASSKAGGDETQYF. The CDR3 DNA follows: TGTGCCAGCAGTAAAGCGGGAGGAGATGAGACCCAGTACTTC.